Listed below are T cell receptor beta chains from one sample, sequenced in a study of cytomegalovirus exposure and HLA in healthy donors. Clones were read by immunoSEQ multiplex PCR, and TCRdb kept only the in-frame ones, dropping some. This sample has some 130,000 clones, with more than 70% found just once. The specimen sequenced was PBMCs. The receptors derive from a human donor in good health. CDR3s include the opening cysteine and the closing phenylalanine or tryptophan. Each record gives: CDR3 protein, CDR3 DNA, J gene, V gene, clone size, D gene. The D gene is left open where the match is weak. A row's size may be missing; if present it is once, few, many or a size class.

cdr3_aa: CASSQALAGMENGYTF; cdr3_nt: TGCGCCAGCAGCCAAGCCCTCGCAGGGATGGAGAATGGCTACACCTTC; j_call: TRBJ1-2; v_call: TRBV4-1; clone_size: NA; d_call: NA
cdr3_aa: CASSFDRGLRTEAFF; cdr3_nt: TGTGCCAGCAGTTTCGACAGGGGGCTAAGGACTGAAGCTTTCTTT; j_call: TRBJ1-1; v_call: TRBV27; clone_size: NA; d_call: TRBD1
cdr3_aa: CASGRQPQHF; cdr3_nt: TGTGCCAGCGGGCGCCAGCCCCAGCATTTT; j_call: TRBJ1-5; v_call: TRBV27; clone_size: NA; d_call: NA
cdr3_aa: CASSYSPDRGNQPQHF; cdr3_nt: TGTGCCAGCAGTTACTCCCCGGACAGGGGCAATCAGCCCCAGCATTTT; j_call: TRBJ1-5; v_call: TRBV6-6; clone_size: NA; d_call: TRBD1
cdr3_aa: CASSSDRALYGYTF; cdr3_nt: TGTGCCAGCAGCTCGGACAGGGCCCTCTATGGCTACACCTTC; j_call: TRBJ1-2; v_call: TRBV7-2; clone_size: NA; d_call: TRBD1
cdr3_aa: CASSIRQYQETQYF; cdr3_nt: TGTGCCAGTAGTATTCGACAGTACCAAGAGACCCAGTACTTC; j_call: TRBJ2-5; v_call: TRBV19; clone_size: NA; d_call: NA
cdr3_aa: CATSSDRRSYEQYF; cdr3_nt: TGTGCCACCAGCAGCGACAGGAGGTCCTACGAGCAGTACTTC; j_call: TRBJ2-7; v_call: TRBV15; clone_size: NA; d_call: NA
cdr3_aa: CASSIGGGAPDTQYF; cdr3_nt: TGTGCCAGTAGTATAGGAGGGGGGGCTCCAGATACGCAGTATTTT; j_call: TRBJ2-3; v_call: TRBV19; clone_size: NA; d_call: NA
cdr3_aa: CASSPGGHPPRDEQFF; cdr3_nt: TGTGCCAGCAGTCCTGGGGGACACCCACCTAGGGATGAGCAGTTCTTC; j_call: TRBJ2-1; v_call: TRBV2; clone_size: NA; d_call: NA
cdr3_aa: CAISESPGEGTRYEQYF; cdr3_nt: TGTGCCATCAGTGAGTCCCCAGGGGAGGGGACTCGCTACGAGCAGTACTTC; j_call: TRBJ2-7; v_call: TRBV10-3; clone_size: NA; d_call: NA
cdr3_aa: CASSWVAGTETQYF; cdr3_nt: TGTGCCAGCAGCTGGGTTGCGGGGACAGAGACCCAGTACTTC; j_call: TRBJ2-5; v_call: TRBV5-6; clone_size: NA; d_call: NA
cdr3_aa: CASSLGQYQPQHF; cdr3_nt: TGTGCCAGCAGCCTGGGACAGTATCAGCCCCAGCATTTT; j_call: TRBJ1-5; v_call: TRBV28; clone_size: NA; d_call: TRBD1
cdr3_aa: CASSFLGTGSYEQYF; cdr3_nt: TGTGCCAGCAGTTTCCTTGGGACAGGGAGCTACGAGCAGTACTTC; j_call: TRBJ2-7; v_call: TRBV27; clone_size: NA; d_call: TRBD1
cdr3_aa: CASSLVGQTNYGYTF; cdr3_nt: TGTGCCAGCAGCTTGGTGGGACAGACAAACTATGGCTACACCTTC; j_call: TRBJ1-2; v_call: TRBV5-4; clone_size: NA; d_call: TRBD1
cdr3_aa: CASSLPSTGEETQYF; cdr3_nt: TGTGCCAGCAGCTTGCCCTCCACAGGGGAAGAGACCCAGTACTTC; j_call: TRBJ2-5; v_call: TRBV5-4; clone_size: once; d_call: TRBD1
cdr3_aa: CASSLGIVNQPQHF; cdr3_nt: TGTGCCAGCAGCTTAGGAATAGTCAATCAGCCCCAGCATTTT; j_call: TRBJ1-5; v_call: TRBV7-4; clone_size: NA; d_call: NA
cdr3_aa: CASSDSTNTGELFF; cdr3_nt: TGTGCCAGCAGTGACTCGACTAACACCGGGGAGCTGTTTTTT; j_call: TRBJ2-2; v_call: TRBV6-4; clone_size: medium-sized; d_call: NA
cdr3_aa: CASSTGTGDPDTQYF; cdr3_nt: TGTGCCAGCAGCACCGGGACAGGGGACCCAGATACGCAGTATTTT; j_call: TRBJ2-3; v_call: TRBV6-5; clone_size: NA; d_call: TRBD1
cdr3_aa: CASRPNTDTEAFF; cdr3_nt: TGTGCCAGCAGACCCAATACAGACACTGAAGCTTTCTTT; j_call: TRBJ1-1; v_call: TRBV2; clone_size: once; d_call: NA
cdr3_aa: CASRPGGAGEAFF; cdr3_nt: TGTGCCAGCAGGCCCGGGGGGGCCGGCGAAGCTTTCTTT; j_call: TRBJ1-1; v_call: TRBV7-9; clone_size: NA; d_call: NA
cdr3_aa: CASSSFGNTIYF; cdr3_nt: TGTGCCAGCAGCTCCTTTGGAAACACCATATATTTT; j_call: TRBJ1-3; v_call: TRBV7-2; clone_size: NA; d_call: NA
cdr3_aa: CAISETRYDYTF; cdr3_nt: TGTGCCATCAGTGAGACTAGGTATGACTACACCTTC; j_call: TRBJ1-2; v_call: TRBV10-3; clone_size: NA; d_call: NA
cdr3_aa: CASSPTGHYGYTF; cdr3_nt: TGCGCCAGCAGTCCCACAGGGCACTATGGCTACACCTTC; j_call: TRBJ1-2; v_call: TRBV4-1; clone_size: NA; d_call: NA
cdr3_aa: CASGLPTKGARHHEQYF; cdr3_nt: TGTGCTAGTGGTTTGCCCACTAAGGGGGCTCGCCACCACGAGCAGTACTTC; j_call: TRBJ2-7; v_call: TRBV12-5; clone_size: NA; d_call: TRBD1
cdr3_aa: CASRSNPTGSNEQFF; cdr3_nt: TGTGCCAGCAGATCAAATCCAACAGGGTCCAATGAGCAGTTCTTC; j_call: TRBJ2-1; v_call: TRBV5-4; clone_size: NA; d_call: NA
cdr3_aa: CASSPQGGNSPLHF; cdr3_nt: TGTGCCAGCAGTCCCCAGGGAGGCAATTCACCCCTCCACTTT; j_call: TRBJ1-6; v_call: TRBV2; clone_size: NA; d_call: NA
cdr3_aa: CASSLGERVHEQFF; cdr3_nt: TGTGCCAGCAGCTTAGGGGAGAGAGTCCATGAGCAGTTCTTC; j_call: TRBJ2-1; v_call: TRBV11-3; clone_size: NA; d_call: NA
cdr3_aa: CATSRDRGLNTGELFF; cdr3_nt: TGTGCCACCAGCAGAGATAGGGGCTTAAACACCGGGGAGCTGTTTTTT; j_call: TRBJ2-2; v_call: TRBV15; clone_size: NA; d_call: NA
cdr3_aa: CASSSTGANQPQHF; cdr3_nt: TGTGCCAGCAGCTCGACAGGGGCTAATCAGCCCCAGCATTTT; j_call: TRBJ1-5; v_call: TRBV7-9; clone_size: NA; d_call: TRBD1
cdr3_aa: CASSELVLLEDEQYF; cdr3_nt: TGTGCCAGCAGTGAATTGGTTCTATTAGAGGACGAGCAGTACTTC; j_call: TRBJ2-7; v_call: TRBV6-1; clone_size: NA; d_call: NA